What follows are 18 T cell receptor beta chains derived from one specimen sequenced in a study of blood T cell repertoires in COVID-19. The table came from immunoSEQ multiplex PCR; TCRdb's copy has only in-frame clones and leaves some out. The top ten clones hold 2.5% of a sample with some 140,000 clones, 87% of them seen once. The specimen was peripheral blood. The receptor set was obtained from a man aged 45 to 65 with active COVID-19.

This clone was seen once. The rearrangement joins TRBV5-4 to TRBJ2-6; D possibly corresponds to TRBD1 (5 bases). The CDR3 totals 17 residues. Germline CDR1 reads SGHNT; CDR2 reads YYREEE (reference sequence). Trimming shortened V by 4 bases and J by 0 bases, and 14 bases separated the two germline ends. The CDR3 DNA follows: TGTGCCAGCAGCCCACGCGACAGATTCTCTGGGGCCAACGTCCTGACTTTC. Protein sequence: CASSPRDRFSGANVLTF.

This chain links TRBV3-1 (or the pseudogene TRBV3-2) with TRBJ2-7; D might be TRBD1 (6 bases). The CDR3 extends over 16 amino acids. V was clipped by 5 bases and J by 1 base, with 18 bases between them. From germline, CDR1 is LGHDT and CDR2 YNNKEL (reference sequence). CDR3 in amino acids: CASSSHLETGSYEQYF. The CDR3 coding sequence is TGTGCCAGCAGCTCCCACCTGGAAACAGGGTCCTACGAGCAGTACTTC.

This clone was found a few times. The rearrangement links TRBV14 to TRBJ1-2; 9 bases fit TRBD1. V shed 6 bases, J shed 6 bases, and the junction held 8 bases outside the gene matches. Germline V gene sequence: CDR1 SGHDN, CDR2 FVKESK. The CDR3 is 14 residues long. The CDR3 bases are TGTGCCAGCAGGCACGTCGGACAGGGGAATGGCTACACCTTC. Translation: CASRHVGQGNGYTF.

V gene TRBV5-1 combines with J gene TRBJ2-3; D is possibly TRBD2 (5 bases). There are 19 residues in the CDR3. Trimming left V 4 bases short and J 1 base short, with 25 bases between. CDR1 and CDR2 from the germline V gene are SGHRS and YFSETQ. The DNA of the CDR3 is TGCGCCAGCAGCCCTGGGTTGGTGGTCGAGGGCACAGGCACAGATACGCAGTATTTT. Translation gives CASSPGLVVEGTGTDTQYF.

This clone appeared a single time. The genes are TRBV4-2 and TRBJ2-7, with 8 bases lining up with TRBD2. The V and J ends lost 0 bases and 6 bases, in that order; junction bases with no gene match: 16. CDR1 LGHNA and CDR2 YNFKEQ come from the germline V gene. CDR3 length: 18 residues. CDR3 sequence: CASSQELLAGSSTGEQYF. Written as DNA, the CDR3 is TGTGCCAGCAGCCAAGAGCTTCTAGCGGGTTCCTCGACAGGCGAGCAGTACTTC.

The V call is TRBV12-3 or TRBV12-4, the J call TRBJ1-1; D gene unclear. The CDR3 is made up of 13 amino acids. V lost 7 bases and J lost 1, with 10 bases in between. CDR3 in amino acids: CASTRRENTEAFF. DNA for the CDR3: TGTGCCAGCACCAGACGGGAGAACACTGAAGCTTTCTTT.

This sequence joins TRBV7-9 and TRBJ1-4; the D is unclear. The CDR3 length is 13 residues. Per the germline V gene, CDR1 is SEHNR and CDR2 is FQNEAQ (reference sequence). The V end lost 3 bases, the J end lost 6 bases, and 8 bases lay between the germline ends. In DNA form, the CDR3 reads TGTGCCAGCAGCTTCGCGCAGGATGAAAAACTGTTTTTT. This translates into CASSFAQDEKLFF.

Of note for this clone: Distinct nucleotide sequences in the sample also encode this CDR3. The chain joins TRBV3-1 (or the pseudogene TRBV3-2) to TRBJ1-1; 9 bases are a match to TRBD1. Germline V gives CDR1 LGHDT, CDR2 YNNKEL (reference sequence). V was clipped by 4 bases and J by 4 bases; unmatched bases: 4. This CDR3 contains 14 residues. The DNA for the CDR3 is TGTGCCAGCAGCCTGACAGGGGGAGGCACTGAAGCTTTCTTT. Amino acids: CASSLTGGGTEAFF.

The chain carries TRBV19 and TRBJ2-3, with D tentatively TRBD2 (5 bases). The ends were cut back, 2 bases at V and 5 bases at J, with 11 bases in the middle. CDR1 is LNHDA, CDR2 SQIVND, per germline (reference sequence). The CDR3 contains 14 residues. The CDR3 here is CASSIILAGDTQYF. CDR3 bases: TGTGCCAGTAGTATAATCCTAGCTGGAGATACGCAGTATTTT.

The CDR3: CASSLAGSLEDTQYF. The DNA for the CDR3 is TGTGCCAGCAGTTTAGCCGGGTCGCTGGAGGATACGCAGTATTTT. The chain is built from TRBV27 and TRBJ2-3; no firm D call. Germline CDR1 reads MNHEY; CDR2 reads SMNVEV (reference sequence). The CDR3 is 15 residues long. V was trimmed by 2 bases and J by 6 bases, leaving 15 bases between them.

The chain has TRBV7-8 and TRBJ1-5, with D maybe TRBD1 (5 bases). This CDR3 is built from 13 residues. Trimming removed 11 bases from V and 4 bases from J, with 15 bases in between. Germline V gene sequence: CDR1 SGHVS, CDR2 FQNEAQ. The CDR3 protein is CAVGGVKNQPQHF. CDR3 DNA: TGTGCCGTCGGAGGGGTTAAAAATCAGCCCCAGCATTTT.

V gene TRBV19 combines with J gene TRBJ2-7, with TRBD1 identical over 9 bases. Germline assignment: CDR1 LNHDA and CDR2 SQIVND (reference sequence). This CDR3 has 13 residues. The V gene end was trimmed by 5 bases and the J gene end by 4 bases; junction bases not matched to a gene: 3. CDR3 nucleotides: TGTGCCAGTAGTGGAGGACAGGGGTACGAGCAGTACTTC. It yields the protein CASSGGQGYEQYF. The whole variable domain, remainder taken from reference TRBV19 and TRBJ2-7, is DGGITQSPKYLFRKEGQNVTLSCEQNLNHDAMYWYRQDPGQGLRLIYYSQIVNDFQKGDIAEGYSVSREKKESFPLTVTSAQKNPTAFYLCASSGGQGYEQYFGPGTRLTVT.

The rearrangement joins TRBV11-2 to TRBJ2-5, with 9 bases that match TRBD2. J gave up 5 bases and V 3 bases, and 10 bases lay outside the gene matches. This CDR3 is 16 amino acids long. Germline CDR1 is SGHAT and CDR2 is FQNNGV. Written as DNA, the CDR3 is TGTGCCAGCAGCTTGGGATACAGCGGGGGGTGGGAGACCCAGTACTTC. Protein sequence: CASSLGYSGGWETQYF. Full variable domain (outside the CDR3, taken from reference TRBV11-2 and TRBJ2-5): EAGVAQSPRYKIIEKRQSVAFWCNPISGHATLYWYQQILGQGPKLLIQFQNNGVVDDSQLPKDRFSAERLKGVDSTLKIQPAKLEDSAVYLCASSLGYSGGWETQYFGPGTRLLVL.

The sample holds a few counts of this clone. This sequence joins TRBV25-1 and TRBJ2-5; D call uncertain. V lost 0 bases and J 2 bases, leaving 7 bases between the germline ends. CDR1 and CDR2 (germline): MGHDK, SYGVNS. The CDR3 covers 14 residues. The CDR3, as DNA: TGTGCCAGCAGTGAATATAACAGACAAGAGACCCAGTACTTC. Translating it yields CASSEYNRQETQYF. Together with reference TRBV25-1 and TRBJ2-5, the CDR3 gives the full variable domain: EADIYQTPRYLVIGTGKKITLECSQTMGHDKMYWYQQDPGMELHLIHYSYGVNSTEKGDLSSESTVSRIRTEHFPLTLESARPSHTSQYLCASSEYNRQETQYFGPGTRLLVL.

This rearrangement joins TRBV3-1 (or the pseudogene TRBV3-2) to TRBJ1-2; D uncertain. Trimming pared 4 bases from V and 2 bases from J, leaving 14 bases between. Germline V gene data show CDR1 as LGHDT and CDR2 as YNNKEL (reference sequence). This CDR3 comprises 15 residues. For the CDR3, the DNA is TGTGCCAGCAGCCCAGCGCACTCCTTCAACTATGGCTACACCTTC. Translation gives CASSPAHSFNYGYTF.

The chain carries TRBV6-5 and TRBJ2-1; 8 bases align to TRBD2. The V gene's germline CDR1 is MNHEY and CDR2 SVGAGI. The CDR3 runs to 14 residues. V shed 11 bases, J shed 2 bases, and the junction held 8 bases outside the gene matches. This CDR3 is CAGGRGGAYNEQFF. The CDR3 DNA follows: TGTGCCGGGGGACGGGGGGGTGCCTACAATGAGCAGTTCTTC.

DNA of the CDR3: TGTGCCAGCAGCCCGGGACAGAGCTCCTACAATGAGCAGTTCTTC. It is translated as CASSPGQSSYNEQFF. This chain uses TRBV9 with TRBJ2-1; TRBD1 aligns across 7 bases. J was trimmed by 0 bases and V by 4 bases; bases with no gene match: 4. CDR1 and CDR2 (germline): SGDLS, YYNGEE. The CDR3 has 15 residues.

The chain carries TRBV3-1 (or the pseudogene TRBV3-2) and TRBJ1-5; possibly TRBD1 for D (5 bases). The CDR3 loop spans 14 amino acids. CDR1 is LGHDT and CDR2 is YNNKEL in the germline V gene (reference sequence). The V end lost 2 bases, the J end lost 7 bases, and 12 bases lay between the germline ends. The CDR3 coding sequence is TGTGCCAGCAGCCAAATGGGGCTAGGGCAGCCCCAGCATTTT. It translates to CASSQMGLGQPQHF.